This T cell receptor beta chain is from a study of blood T cell repertoires in COVID-19. With 4 bases removed from V and 5 bases from J, the gap between germline ends came to 3 bases. Germline CDR1 and CDR2: SGHNT and YENEEA. This CDR3 contains 12 residues. Some clones are missing from TCRdb's copy, which holds only in-frame ones; the method was immunoSEQ multiplex PCR. The sample lists under 150,000 clones, roughly 79% occurring once. The specimen sequenced was peripheral blood. The gene calls are TRBV11-3 and TRBJ1-6, with no clear D. This receptor was identified in a man aged 70 or older with active or convalescent COVID-19. The CDR3 protein is CASSSNNSPLHF. CDR3 sequence (DNA): TGTGCCAGCAGCTCTAATAATTCACCCCTCCACTTT.